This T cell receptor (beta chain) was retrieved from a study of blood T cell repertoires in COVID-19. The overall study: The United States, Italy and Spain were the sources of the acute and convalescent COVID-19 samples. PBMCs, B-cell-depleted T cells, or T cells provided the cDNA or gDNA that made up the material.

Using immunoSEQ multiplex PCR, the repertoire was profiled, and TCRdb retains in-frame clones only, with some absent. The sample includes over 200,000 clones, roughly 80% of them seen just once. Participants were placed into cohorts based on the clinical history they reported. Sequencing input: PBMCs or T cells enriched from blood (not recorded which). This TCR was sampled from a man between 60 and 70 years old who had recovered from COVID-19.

The CDR3 bases are TGTGCCAGCAGCTTAGTCGGTTATGTGAACACTGAAGCTTTCTTT. It encodes CASSLVGYVNTEAFF. The V and J genes are TRBV7-2 and TRBJ1-1; D remains unclear. Germline-derived CDR1 and CDR2 are SGHTA and FQGNSA. V lost 1 base and J lost 0, with 9 bases in between. The CDR3 runs to 15 residues. Looking up the rest from reference TRBV7-2 and TRBJ1-1 gives the full variable domain: GAGVSQSPSNKVTEKGKDVELRCDPISGHTALYWYRQSLGQGLEFLIYFQGNSAPDKSGLPSDRFSAERTGGSVSTLTIQRTQQEDSAVYLCASSLVGYVNTEAFFGQGTRLTVV.